The 3 T cell receptor beta chains below all came from one sample that was sequenced in a study of cytomegalovirus exposure and HLA in healthy donors (TCRdb year 2017). Preparation of the library involved the immunoSEQ multiplex PCR assay. The immuneACCESS repertoire file appears here via TCRdb, limited to in-frame rearrangements. These files lack a portion of the clones; in checked studies, under half of the deficit traces to unresolved V genes, and the cause of the others is not known. This sample has tens of thousands of clones in its table, and about 90% of those were observed once. The ten largest make up 1.2% of the sample. Sequences were obtained from PBMCs. These receptor sequences come from a woman aged 18-30 years in good health and CMV-seronegative.

This chain uses TRBV11-2 with TRBJ2-7; TRBD2 is a possible D gene (6 bases). V gave up 1 base and J gave up 6 bases, with 13 bases separating them. The germline V gene encodes CDR1 SGHAT and CDR2 FQNNGV. The CDR3 is made up of 14 amino acids. The CDR3, as DNA: TGTGCCAGCAGCTTAGGGGCGGGAACGGTCGAGCAGTACTTC. This translates into CASSLGAGTVEQYF.

The V call is TRBV7-9, the J call TRBJ1-5; perhaps TRBD1 as D (6 bases). This CDR3 is built from 17 residues. Trimming took 1 base from V and 5 from J, leaving 18 bases between them. Germline V gene sequence: CDR1 SEHNR, CDR2 FQNEAQ (reference sequence). For the CDR3, the DNA is TGTGCCAGCAGCTTAGGGCTGAAAGGGGGAGTGGATCAGCCCCAGCATTTT. Protein product: CASSLGLKGGVDQPQHF.

The J gene is TRBJ1-2, the V gene TRBV5-4; TRBD1 agrees at 7 bases. This CDR3 is 14 amino acids long. V lost 0 bases to trimming and J lost 7 bases; unmatched junction nucleotides: 6. The V gene's germline CDR1 is SGHNT and CDR2 YYREEE (reference sequence). The CDR3 DNA reads TGTGCCAGCAGCTTGGTACAGGGGACGGGTGGCTACACCTTC. Amino acid sequence: CASSLVQGTGGYTF.